One sample yielded the 5 T cell receptor beta chains listed below, sequenced in a study of blood T cells in healthy people across ages. A sample-barcoded 5' primer and a J-beta primer mix were used in a second PCR of roughly 7 to 11 cycles. One entry per CDR3 protein, called by TCRdb with MiXCR from the 5' RACE reads. The table has roughly 1,800,000 distinct CDR3 sequences, roughly 52% seen once. Sequencing was done on a sample of blood. These TCRs come from a middle-aged woman in good health.

The V gene is TRBV15, the J gene TRBJ2-1; 11 positions agree with TRBD2. In germline, CDR1 is LNHNV, CDR2 YYDKDF (reference sequence). V gave up 1 base and J gave up 4 bases; unmatched junction bases: 12. The CDR3 extends over 19 amino acids. The CDR3: CATSRAQRRGLADYNEQFF. In nucleotides, the CDR3 is TGTGCCACCAGCAGAGCACAAAGGAGGGGACTAGCGGATTACAATGAGCAGTTCTTC.

This clonotype was seen repeatedly, ten times or more. The J gene is TRBJ2-7, the V gene TRBV7-9; D is tentatively TRBD1 or TRBD2 (5 bases each). V lost 5 bases, J lost 3 bases, and 11 bases lay in between. The CDR3 length is 13 residues. Germline V gene data show CDR1 as SEHNR and CDR2 as FQNEAQ (reference sequence). Written as DNA, the CDR3 is TGTGCCAGCAGCGAGGGGCGTCACTACGAGCAGTACTTC. Encoded protein: CASSEGRHYEQYF. The full variable domain, in which reference TRBV7-9 and TRBJ2-7 provide the parts outside the CDR3, is DTGVSQNPRHKITKRGQNVTFRCDPISEHNRLYWYRQTLGQGPEFLTYFQNEAQLEKSRLLSDRFSAERPKGSFSTLEIQRTEQGDSAMYLCASSEGRHYEQYFGPGTRLTVT.

The chain uses TRBV5-1 and TRBJ2-3; TRBD1 is a possible D gene (5 bases). The CDR3 length is 17 residues. V gave up 0 bases and J gave up 0 bases, with 14 bases separating them. The germline CDR1 and CDR2 sequences are SGHRS and YFSETQ. CDR3 sequence reads: CASSLAGQGLSTDTQYF. The CDR3 DNA sequence: TGCGCCAGCAGCTTGGCCGGTCAGGGATTAAGCACAGATACGCAGTATTTT.

V usage is TRBV14 and J usage is TRBJ2-1; the D gene could be TRBD1 or TRBD2 (5 bases each). Germline-derived CDR1 and CDR2 are SGHDN and FVKESK. The CDR3 is made up of 15 amino acids. V lost 4 bases, J lost 7 bases, and 17 bases lay in between. CDR3 coding DNA: TGTGCCAGCAGCCGCGGTCGGACTGAGGGGAATGAGCAGTTCTTC. Its protein product is CASSRGRTEGNEQFF.

This clonotype was observed a handful of times. The chain combines TRBV12-3 or TRBV12-4 with TRBJ2-7; 9 bases are a match to TRBD1. J gave up 6 bases and V 7 bases, and 7 bases lay outside the gene matches. The CDR3 extends over 13 amino acids. The CDR3 reads CASIRDREPEQYF. DNA of the CDR3: TGTGCCAGCATCCGGGACAGGGAACCCGAGCAGTACTTC.